What follows are 17 T cell receptor beta chains derived from one specimen sequenced in a study of blood T cells in healthy people across ages. A sample-barcoded 5' primer and a J-beta primer mix were used in a second PCR of about 7 to 12 cycles. TCRdb passed the 5' RACE reads through MiXCR, listing each CDR3 protein once. The sample contains 750,000 to 950,000 distinct CDR3 sequences, just under 30% of which appear only once. These data also featured in a second study, about T cells of mothers and their children.

Sequencing was performed on blood. The receptors come from a woman in her thirties or forties in good health.

As to this clonotype: A read error may explain this, as a much larger clone is one base away. The CDR3 here is CASRRGLAAQEAQYF. DNA of the CDR3: TGTGCCAGCAGGCGAGGACTAGCGGCCCAAGAGGCCCAGTACTTC. The chain combines TRBV7-2 with TRBJ2-5; 10 positions match TRBD2. This CDR3 region has 15 residues. Germline V gene data show CDR1 as SGHTA and CDR2 as FQGNSA.

As regards this clonotype: The junction differs from germline at one of its ends, possibly a read error. The chain employs TRBV4-3 and TRBJ2-7; no definite D call. The CDR3 extends over 18 amino acids. The germline V gene has CDR1 LGHNA and CDR2 YSLEER. Here the CDR3 reads CASSQAARRPDLSHEQYF. CDR3 sequence (DNA): TGCGCCAGCAGCCAAGCGGCTAGACGCCCTGACCTCTCCCACGAGCAGTACTTC.

This clonotype has only a few counts. The V gene is TRBV7-2, the J gene TRBJ1-1; D may be TRBD1 (6 bases). Germline assignment: CDR1 SGHTA and CDR2 FQGNSA. This CDR3 spans 16 amino acids. Trimming cost V 2 bases and J 0 bases, with 13 bases left between them. Here the CDR3 reads CASSLFSGAMNTEAFF. The CDR3 coding sequence is TGTGCCAGCAGCTTATTCTCAGGGGCTATGAACACTGAAGCTTTCTTT.

The sample holds a few counts of this clonotype. The J gene is TRBJ1-2, the V gene TRBV12-3 or TRBV12-4; tentatively, D is TRBD1 (5 bases). V shed 6 bases and J shed 8 bases, with 19 bases lying between them. The CDR3 is 14 amino acids. CDR3 in amino acids: CASSRDARLKGYTF. The CDR3 DNA reads as TGTGCCAGCAGCAGGGACGCAAGGCTGAAGGGCTACACCTTC.

This sequence joins TRBV7-6 and TRBJ2-7; the D call may be TRBD1 or TRBD2 (6 bases each). This CDR3 has 16 residues. Germline-derived CDR1 and CDR2 are SGHVS and FNYEAQ. The germline V and J ends were trimmed by 1 base and 5 bases, with 18 bases remaining between them. CDR3 protein: CASSLVTGADVHEQYF. The CDR3 DNA sequence: TGTGCCAGCAGCTTAGTTACGGGGGCGGACGTCCACGAGCAGTACTTC.

The chain recombines TRBV20-1 with TRBJ2-1; 7 bases agree with TRBD2. This CDR3 is built from 15 residues. Germline V gives CDR1 DFQATT, CDR2 SNEGSKA (reference sequence). With V trimmed by 3 bases and J by 6 bases, 11 bases remained unmatched. The CDR3 here is CSARPSGLPLNEQFF. As DNA, the CDR3 is TGCAGTGCTAGGCCTTCGGGACTACCCCTCAATGAGCAGTTCTTC.

There are many counts of this clonotype. The V gene is TRBV20-1, the J gene TRBJ1-2, with D unresolved. The CDR3 totals 13 residues. V was clipped by 3 bases and J by 6 bases, with 14 bases between them. CDR1 DFQATT and CDR2 SNEGSKA come from the germline V gene (reference sequence). The CDR3 sequence is CSASHGNSDGYTF. In DNA form, the CDR3 reads TGCAGTGCTAGTCACGGGAACAGTGATGGCTACACCTTC.

The genes are TRBV2 and TRBJ1-1, with D maybe TRBD1 (6 bases). The V gene lost 7 bases and the J gene lost 0 bases, with 9 bases spanning the gap. Germline V lookup: CDR1 SNHLY, CDR2 FYNNEI. The CDR3 extends over 13 amino acids. The CDR3 here is CASKGDMNTEAFF. CDR3 nucleotide sequence: TGTGCCAGCAAAGGGGACATGAACACTGAAGCTTTCTTT. The whole variable domain, filled in from reference TRBV2 and TRBJ1-1, reads EPEVTQTPSHQVTQMGQEVILRCVPISNHLYFYWYRQILGQKVEFLVSFYNNEISEKSEIFDDQFSVERPDGSNFTLKIRSTKLEDSAMYFCASKGDMNTEAFFGQGTRLTVV.

The rearrangement joins TRBV5-1 to TRBJ2-3; 8 nucleotides align to TRBD2. The CDR3 loop spans 16 amino acids. With V trimmed by 5 bases and J by 4 bases, 12 bases remained unmatched. CDR1 SGHRS and CDR2 YFSETQ come from the germline V gene. CDR3 sequence reads: CASRGSSRGGPDTQYF. CDR3 DNA sequence: TGCGCCAGCAGGGGGTCCAGTCGGGGGGGGCCAGATACGCAGTATTTT.

The table lists this clonotype with many counts. The chain has TRBV6-2 or TRBV6-3 and TRBJ1-1, with no clear D. V shed 7 bases and J shed 2 bases, with 11 bases lying between them. Germline V gives CDR1 MNHEY, CDR2 SVGEGT. This CDR3 has 13 residues. The CDR3 DNA reads as TGTGCCAGCACTCTGAGCCTTAACACTGAAGCTTTCTTT. Translated: CASTLSLNTEAFF.

V gene TRBV7-9 combines with J gene TRBJ2-7, with D hard to call. CDR1 and CDR2 from the germline V gene are SEHNR and FQNEAQ (reference sequence). Trimming cost V 5 bases and J 3 bases, with 14 bases left between them. The CDR3 has 14 residues. The CDR3 sequence: CASSPLTPSYEQYF. Written as DNA, the CDR3 is TGTGCCAGCAGCCCGTTGACTCCGAGCTACGAGCAGTACTTC.

The chain is built from TRBV7-9 and TRBJ1-1; D ambiguous. CDR1 is SEHNR and CDR2 is FQNEAQ in the germline V gene (reference sequence). V lost 2 bases to trimming and J lost 6 bases, with 13 bases between them. The CDR3 contains 14 residues. CDR3 in amino acids: CASSLWWRQPEAFF. The DNA of the CDR3 is TGTGCCAGCAGCTTATGGTGGCGGCAACCTGAAGCTTTCTTT.

The chain joins TRBV20-1 to TRBJ2-7, with 9 bases that match TRBD1. The CDR3 has 14 amino acids. J lost 2 bases, V lost 6 bases, and 8 bases had no gene match. CDR1 is DFQATT and CDR2 is SNEGSKA in the germline V gene (reference sequence). CDR3 in DNA: TGCAGTGCCGGTACAGGGGGCGCGACCTACGAGCAGTACTTC. It is translated as CSAGTGGATYEQYF.

The chain carries TRBV7-3 and TRBJ1-1; 7 positions match TRBD1. The junction had 10 bases not matched to a gene; V was cut back by 5 bases and J by 1 base. Germline CDR1 is SGHTA and CDR2 is FQGTGA. The CDR3 sequence is 16 residues long. In nucleotides, the CDR3 is TGTGCCAGCAGCCCAACGACAGGGTATCCGAACACTGAAGCTTTCTTT. It specifies CASSPTTGYPNTEAFF.

V and J are TRBV5-1 and TRBJ2-7, with D perhaps given as TRBD1 or TRBD2 (8 bases each). Trimming took 4 bases from V and 2 from J, leaving 16 bases between them. Germline lookup yields CDR1 SGHRS and CDR2 YFSETQ. This CDR3 region has 15 residues. This CDR3 reads CASSPGQGLAYEQYF. CDR3 nucleotides: TGCGCCAGCAGCCCAGGACAGGGACTAGCCTACGAGCAGTACTTC.

As to this clonotype: One base away lies a much larger clone, so this may be a sequencing read error. V usage is TRBV30 and J usage is TRBJ1-5; TRBD1 matches 7 bases. CDR1 is GTSNPN and CDR2 is SVGIG in the germline V gene (reference sequence). The V segment lost 0 bases and the J segment 4 bases; nucleotides outside the gene matches: 15. The CDR3 consists of 18 residues. This CDR3 reads CAWSVRGGQPCNNQPQHF. CDR3 nucleotides: TGTGCCTGGAGTGTACGAGGGGGACAGCCCTGCAATAATCAGCCCCAGCATTTT.

This clonotype has a handful of counts. The chain uses TRBV2 and TRBJ2-1, with 7 bases lining up with TRBD2. V gave up 8 bases and J gave up 5 bases; unmatched junction bases: 6. This CDR3 is 13 amino acids long. From germline, CDR1 is SNHLY and CDR2 FYNNEI. The CDR3 sequence: CASRRDYDNEQFF. The CDR3, as DNA: TGTGCCAGCCGAAGGGACTACGACAATGAGCAGTTCTTC. Looking up the rest from reference TRBV2 and TRBJ2-1 gives the full variable domain: EPEVTQTPSHQVTQMGQEVILRCVPISNHLYFYWYRQILGQKVEFLVSFYNNEISEKSEIFDDQFSVERPDGSNFTLKIRSTKLEDSAMYFCASRRDYDNEQFFGPGTRLTVL.